The rows below give T cell receptor beta chains drawn from one sample of a study of shared clonotypes between healthy human individuals. TCRdb's table, derived via immunoSEQ multiplex PCR, lists solely in-frame clones and lacks some. The sample comprises about 700,000 clones, under 95% of which are singletons, and approximately 22% rests with the top ten. The sequencing input was naive CD8+ T cells sorted from blood. The receptors come from a man younger than 40 in good health. Both conserved end residues are part of each CDR3. The D gene is left open where the match is weak. For some rows the clone size is stated as once, few or many, or as a class when expanded; others skip it.

>TRBV27|-|-|TRBJ2-5
CASESGETQYF
TGTGCCAGCGAGTCCGGGGAGACCCAGTACTTC
>TRBV11-2|TRBD1|-|TRBJ1-1
CASSPSTGGFAEAFF
TGTGCCAGCAGCCCGAGCACAGGGGGCTTCGCTGAAGCTTTCTTT
>TRBV28|TRBD2|-|TRBJ2-7
CASSSRTSGLPYEQYF
TGTGCCAGCAGTTCTAGGACTAGCGGGTTACCCTACGAGCAGTACTTC
>TRBV5-1|-|-|TRBJ2-4
CASSLGGREWQYF
TGCGCCAGCAGCTTGGGGGGGCGCGAATGGCAGTACTTC
>TRBV27|TRBD1|-|TRBJ1-5
CASSPGTVHQPQHF
TGTGCCAGCAGCCCAGGGACAGTTCACCAGCCCCAGCATTTT
>TRBV5-6|-|-|TRBJ1-5
CASSVGSLYSNQPQHF
TGTGCCAGCAGCGTGGGAAGCCTGTATAGCAATCAGCCCCAGCATTTT
>TRBV6-4|-|-|TRBJ1-4
CASIGRGPVNEKLFF
TGTGCCAGCATCGGGCGCGGGCCAGTCAATGAAAAACTGTTTTTT
>TRBV4-1|TRBD1|-|TRBJ2-7
CASSAGQGRYEQYF
TGCGCCAGCAGCGCTGGACAGGGGAGATACGAGCAGTACTTC
>TRBV7-8|-|-|TRBJ2-7
CASSLARGRDKAYEQYF
TGTGCCAGCAGCTTAGCGAGGGGACGGGACAAAGCCTACGAGCAGTACTTC
>TRBV14|-|-|TRBJ2-7
CASSQRRGLASYEQYF
TGTGCCAGCAGCCAAAGACGAGGGCTTGCCTCCTACGAGCAGTACTTC
>TRBV29-1|TRBD2|-|TRBJ2-7
CSVESSGESYEQYF
TGCAGCGTTGAGTCTAGCGGGGAATCCTACGAGCAGTACTTC
>TRBV10-3|-|-|TRBJ2-1
CAISSSEYNEQFF
TGTGCCATCAGCTCTAGCGAATACAATGAGCAGTTCTTC
>TRBV5-5|-|-|TRBJ1-1
CASSLWGAMNTEAFF
TGTGCCAGCAGCTTGTGGGGCGCCATGAACACTGAAGCTTTCTTT
>TRBV27|-|-|TRBJ2-3
CASSPDRTDTQYF
TGTGCCAGCAGTCCGGACCGCACAGATACGCAGTATTTT
>TRBV7-2|-|-|TRBJ2-7
CASSPGGAYEQYF
TGTGCCAGCAGCCCAGGGGGGGCGTACGAGCAGTACTTC
>TRBV7-6|-|-|TRBJ2-7
CASSLGGGEQYF
TGTGCCAGCAGCTTAGGAGGGGGCGAGCAGTACTTC
>TRBV27|TRBD1|-|TRBJ1-2
CASSLTLDRVYGYTF
TGTGCCAGCAGTTTAACCTTAGACAGGGTCTATGGCTACACCTTC
>TRBV19|-|-|TRBJ1-5
CASSILQGNTQPQHF
TGTGCCAGTAGTATACTGCAGGGCAACACTCAGCCCCAGCATTTT
>TRBV14|TRBD2|-|TRBJ2-1
CASKLAGGDNEQFF
TGTGCCAGCAAACTAGCGGGAGGGGACAATGAGCAGTTCTTC
>TRBV9|-|-|TRBJ1-4
CASSVDREGDEKLFF
TGTGCCAGCAGCGTAGACAGGGAAGGGGATGAAAAACTGTTTTTT
>TRBV7-9|-|-|TRBJ2-2
CASSLSSRGGTGELFF
TGTGCCAGCAGCTTATCGTCCAGGGGTGGCACCGGGGAGCTGTTTTTT
>TRBV27|-|once|TRBJ2-1
CASSVSSVYNEQFF
TGTGCCAGCAGTGTTTCTAGCGTCTACAATGAGCAGTTCTTC
>TRBV4-1|TRBD2|-|TRBJ2-2
CASSQDAGRGGELFF
TGCGCCAGCAGCCAAGATGCCGGGAGGGGCGGGGAGCTGTTTTTT
>TRBV5-4|-|-|TRBJ2-5
CASTSRGGGAPARAQETQYF
TGTGCCAGCACTAGTAGAGGGGGAGGGGCCCCTGCCCGGGCCCAAGAGACCCAGTACTTC
>TRBV6-1|-|once|TRBJ2-3
CASSEGGTDTQYF
TGTGCCAGCAGTGAAGGGGGCACAGATACGCAGTATTTT
>TRBV9|-|-|TRBJ2-2
CASRRATGELFF
TGTGCCTCTCGGCGGGCTACCGGGGAGCTGTTTTTT
>TRBV7-7|TRBD2|-|TRBJ2-1
CASSLGELAGARNEQFF
TGTGCTAGCAGCTTAGGGGAACTAGCGGGCGCGCGGAATGAGCAGTTCTTC
>TRBV15|TRBD1|-|TRBJ1-5
CATSGTGGGQPQHF
TGTGCCACCAGCGGGACAGGGGGAGGGCAGCCCCAGCATTTT
>TRBV9|-|once|TRBJ1-4
CASSVGPGYGSNEKLFF
TGTGCCAGCAGCGTAGGACCTGGATACGGTTCTAATGAAAAACTGTTTTTT
>TRBV27|TRBD2|-|TRBJ2-1
CATTTPGLAGGYEQFF
TGTGCCACCACAACGCCGGGACTAGCGGGAGGCTATGAGCAGTTCTTC
>TRBV7-6|-|-|TRBJ2-7
CASSLVRAGEQYF
TGTGCCAGCAGCTTAGTTAGGGCCGGGGAGCAGTACTTC
>TRBV9|-|few|TRBJ1-2
CASRTRNYGYTF
TGTGCCAGCAGGACCCGGAACTATGGCTACACCTTC
>TRBV27|TRBD1|-|TRBJ2-3
CASSPGQDTSTDTQYF
TGTGCCAGCAGTCCGGGACAGGATACTAGCACAGATACGCAGTATTTT
>TRBV5-5|-|few|TRBJ2-1
CASSLGQSSYNEQFF
TGTGCCAGCAGCTTGGGACAGAGCTCCTACAATGAGCAGTTCTTC
>TRBV12-5|TRBD2|-|TRBJ2-2
CASGLLAGVTGELFF
TGTGCTAGTGGTTTACTAGCGGGAGTAACCGGGGAGCTGTTTTTT
>TRBV5-1|-|-|TRBJ2-7
CASSLAPGFYEQYF
TGCGCCAGCAGCTTGGCACCGGGATTTTACGAGCAGTACTTC
>TRBV19|-|few|TRBJ2-7
CASSTKQGSYEQYF
TGTGCCAGTAGTACCAAACAGGGCTCGTACGAGCAGTACTTC
>TRBV6-5|-|-|TRBJ1-1
CASSYSGEAFF
TGTGCCAGCAGTTACTCGGGTGAGGCTTTCTTT
>TRBV27|-|-|TRBJ2-4
CASSLSRSKNIQYF
TGTGCCAGCAGTTTATCAAGGTCCAAAAACATTCAGTACTTC
>TRBV6-1|-|-|TRBJ2-3
CASSGDIGADTQYF
TGTGCCAGCAGTGGGGATATCGGGGCGGATACGCAGTATTTT
>TRBV6-1|-|once|TRBJ1-1
CASSEARGNTEAFF
TGTGCCAGCAGTGAAGCGAGGGGGAACACTGAAGCTTTCTTT
>TRBV19|TRBD2|-|TRBJ2-1
CASSLGLAFNEQFF
TGTGCCAGTAGTTTAGGACTAGCCTTCAATGAGCAGTTCTTC
>TRBV5-6|TRBD1|-|TRBJ1-2
CASSRPTGQDYYGYTF
TGTGCCAGCAGCCGACCCACGGGACAGGATTACTATGGCTACACCTTC
>TRBV5-6|TRBD1|once|TRBJ1-2
CASRPPGQGLWYGYTF
TGTGCCAGCAGGCCACCGGGACAGGGGCTGTGGTATGGCTACACCTTC
>TRBV4-2|-|few|TRBJ1-2
CASSQDPGGYTF
TGTGCCAGCAGCCAAGATCCCGGTGGCTACACCTTC
>TRBV15|-|few|TRBJ2-1
CATSSDRGGNEQFF
TGTGCCACCAGCAGTGATCGAGGGGGCAATGAGCAGTTCTTC
>TRBV7-9|TRBD2|-|TRBJ2-1
CASSSRTSPILNEQFF
TGTGCCAGCAGCTCAAGGACTAGCCCGATCCTCAATGAGCAGTTCTTC
>TRBV28|-|-|TRBJ2-7
CASSFTGTFGEQYF
TGTGCCAGCAGTTTCACGGGGACCTTTGGCGAGCAGTACTTC
>TRBV11-2|TRBD2|-|TRBJ2-1
CASSNPSGSYNEQFF
TGTGCCAGCAGCAACCCTAGCGGCTCCTACAATGAGCAGTTCTTC
>TRBV27|TRBD2|-|TRBJ2-7
CASSLTSGLTYEQYF
TGTGCCAGCAGTTTGACTAGCGGGCTTACCTACGAGCAGTACTTC
>TRBV29-1|TRBD2|-|TRBJ2-3
CSALAGEADTQYF
TGCAGCGCATTAGCGGGAGAAGCAGATACGCAGTATTTT